One TCR beta chain is described in this entry. A junction end diverges from the germline sequence, so it may reflect a read error. No cell sorting was done before RNA was extracted from the tissue. This non-tumor lung sample came from over 3 cm beyond the tumor edge. The library came from three nested PCR rounds adapted from ARM-PCR protocols. TCRdb recomputed calls from the multiplex PCR reads with MiXCR, one row per CDR3 protein. The sample yields some 100,000 distinct CDR3 sequences, 50% to 70% seen once. The CDR3 runs to 12 residues. CDR1 and CDR2 (germline): SQVTM, ANQGSEA. The sample originates from a study of tumor and adjacent non-tumor tissue in lung cancer.

This TCR was sampled from a man under 40 with non-small cell lung cancer. What was sequenced was distant non-tumor lung tissue. This chain links TRBV29-1 with TRBJ1-1, with D possibly matching TRBD1 (5 bases). DNA of the CDR3: TGCATCGTTGAGGGGCAGAACACTGAAGCTTTCTTT. Amino acid sequence: CIVEGQNTEAFF.